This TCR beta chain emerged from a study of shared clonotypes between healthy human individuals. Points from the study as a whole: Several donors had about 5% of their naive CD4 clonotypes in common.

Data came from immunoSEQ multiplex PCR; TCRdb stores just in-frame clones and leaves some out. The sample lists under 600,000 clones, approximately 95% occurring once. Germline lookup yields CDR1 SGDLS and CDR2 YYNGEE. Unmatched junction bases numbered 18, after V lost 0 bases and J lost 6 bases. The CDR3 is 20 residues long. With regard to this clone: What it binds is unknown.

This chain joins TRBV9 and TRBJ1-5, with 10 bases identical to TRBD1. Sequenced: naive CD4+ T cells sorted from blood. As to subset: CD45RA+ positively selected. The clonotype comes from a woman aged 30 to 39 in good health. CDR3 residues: CASSVDVRGGDRGRGQPQHF. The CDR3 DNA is TGTGCCAGCAGCGTAGACGTTAGAGGAGGGGACAGGGGAAGGGGTCAGCCCCAGCATTTT.